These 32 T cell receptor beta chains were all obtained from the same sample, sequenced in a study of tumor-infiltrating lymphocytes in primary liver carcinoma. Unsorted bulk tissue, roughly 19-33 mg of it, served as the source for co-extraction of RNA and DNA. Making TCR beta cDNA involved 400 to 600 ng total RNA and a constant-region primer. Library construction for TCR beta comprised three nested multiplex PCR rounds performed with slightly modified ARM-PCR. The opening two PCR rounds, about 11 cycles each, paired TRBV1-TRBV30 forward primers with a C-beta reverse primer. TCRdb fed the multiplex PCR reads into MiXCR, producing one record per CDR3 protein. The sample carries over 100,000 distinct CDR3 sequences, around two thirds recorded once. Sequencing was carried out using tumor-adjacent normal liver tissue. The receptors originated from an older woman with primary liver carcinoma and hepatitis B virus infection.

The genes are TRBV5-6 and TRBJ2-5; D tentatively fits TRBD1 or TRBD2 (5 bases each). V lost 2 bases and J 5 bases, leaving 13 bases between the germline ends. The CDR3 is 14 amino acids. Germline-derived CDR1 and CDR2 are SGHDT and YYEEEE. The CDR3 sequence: CASSFRDGNETQYF. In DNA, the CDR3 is TGTGCCAGCAGCTTCCGGGACGGTAATGAGACCCAGTACTTC. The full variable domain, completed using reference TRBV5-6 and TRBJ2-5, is DAGVTQSPTHLIKTRGQQVTLRCSPKSGHDTVSWYQQALGQGPQFIFQYYEEEERQRGNFPDRFSGHQFPNYSSELNVNALLLGDSALYLCASSFRDGNETQYFGPGTRLLVL.

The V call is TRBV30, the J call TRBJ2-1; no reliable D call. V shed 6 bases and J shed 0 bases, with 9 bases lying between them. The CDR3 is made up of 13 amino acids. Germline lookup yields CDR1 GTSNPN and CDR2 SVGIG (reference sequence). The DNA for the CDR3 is TGTGCCTGCACGGCGAGCTCCTACAATGAGCAGTTCTTC. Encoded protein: CACTASSYNEQFF.

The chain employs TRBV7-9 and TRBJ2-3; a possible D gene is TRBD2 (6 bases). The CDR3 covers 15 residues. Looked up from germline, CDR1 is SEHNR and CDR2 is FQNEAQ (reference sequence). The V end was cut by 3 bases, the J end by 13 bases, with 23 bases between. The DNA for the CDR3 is TGTGCCAGCAGCTTCCCGGGAGTAATCACAGATAAGAAGTATTTT. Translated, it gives CASSFPGVITDKKYF.

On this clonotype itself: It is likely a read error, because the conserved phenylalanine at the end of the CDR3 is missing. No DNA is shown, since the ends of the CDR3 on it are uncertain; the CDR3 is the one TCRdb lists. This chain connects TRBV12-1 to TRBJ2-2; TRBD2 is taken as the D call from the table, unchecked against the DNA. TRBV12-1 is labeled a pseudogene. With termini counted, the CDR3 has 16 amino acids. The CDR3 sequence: CASIAGGHTNTGELFS.

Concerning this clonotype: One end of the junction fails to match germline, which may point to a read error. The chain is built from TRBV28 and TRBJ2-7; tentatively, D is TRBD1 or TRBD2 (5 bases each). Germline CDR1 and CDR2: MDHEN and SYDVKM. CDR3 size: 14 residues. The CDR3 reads CVSSLGTEDYEQYF. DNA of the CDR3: TGTGTCAGCAGTCTCGGGACGGAAGACTACGAGCAGTACTTC. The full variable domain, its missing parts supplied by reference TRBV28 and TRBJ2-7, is DVKVTQSSRYLVKRTGEKVFLECVQDMDHENMFWYRQDPGLGLRLIYFSYDVKMKEKGDIPEGYSVSREKKERFSLILESASTNQTSMYLCVSSLGTEDYEQYFGPGTRLTVT.

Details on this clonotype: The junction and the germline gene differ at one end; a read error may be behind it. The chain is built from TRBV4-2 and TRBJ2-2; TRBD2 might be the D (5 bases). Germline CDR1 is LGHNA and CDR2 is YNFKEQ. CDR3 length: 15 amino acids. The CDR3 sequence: CASSPQLDPVGKLFF. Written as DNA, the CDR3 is TGTGCCAGCAGCCCCCAACTAGACCCGGTCGGGAAGCTGTTTTTT.

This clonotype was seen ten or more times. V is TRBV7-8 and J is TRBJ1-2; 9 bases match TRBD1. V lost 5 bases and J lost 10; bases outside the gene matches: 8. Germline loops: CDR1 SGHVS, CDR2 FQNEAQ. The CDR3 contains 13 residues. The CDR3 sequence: CASSAQTQGAYTF. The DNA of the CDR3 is TGTGCCAGCAGCGCCCAAACACAGGGGGCCTACACCTTC.

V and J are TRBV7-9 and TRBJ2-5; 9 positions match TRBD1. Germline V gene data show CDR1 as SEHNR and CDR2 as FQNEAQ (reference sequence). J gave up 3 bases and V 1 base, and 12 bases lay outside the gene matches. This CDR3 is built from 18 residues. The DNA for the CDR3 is TGTGCCAGCAGCTTAGTCCAGTTGGGGGACAGGGAGGAAGAGACCCAGTACTTC. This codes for CASSLVQLGDREEETQYF. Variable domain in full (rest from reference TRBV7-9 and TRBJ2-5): DTGVSQNPRHKITKRGQNVTFRCDPISEHNRLYWYRQTLGQGPEFLTYFQNEAQLEKSRLLSDRFSAERPKGSFSTLEIQRTEQGDSAMYLCASSLVQLGDREEETQYFGPGTRLLVL.

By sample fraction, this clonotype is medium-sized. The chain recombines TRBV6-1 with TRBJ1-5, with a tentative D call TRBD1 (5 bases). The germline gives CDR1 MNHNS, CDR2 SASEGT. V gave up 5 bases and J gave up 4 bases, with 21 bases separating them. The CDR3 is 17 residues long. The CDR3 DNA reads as TGTGCCAGCAGTCAGGGAGTCGGGCCCGCATCGAATCAGCCCCAGCATTTT. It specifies CASSQGVGPASNQPQHF.

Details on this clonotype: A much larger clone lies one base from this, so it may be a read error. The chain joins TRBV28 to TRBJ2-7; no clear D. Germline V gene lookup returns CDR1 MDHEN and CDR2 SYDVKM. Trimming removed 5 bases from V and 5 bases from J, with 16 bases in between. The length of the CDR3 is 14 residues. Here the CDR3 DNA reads TGTGCCAGCAGTGCTTTTAGTCGAAGCCACGAGCAGTACTTC. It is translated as CASSAFSRSHEQYF.

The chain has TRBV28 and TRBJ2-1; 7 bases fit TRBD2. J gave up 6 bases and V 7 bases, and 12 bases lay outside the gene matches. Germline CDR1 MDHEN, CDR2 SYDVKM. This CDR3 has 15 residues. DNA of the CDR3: TGTGCCAGCAATCTACTAGCGTCCGCCAGCAATGAGCAGTTCTTC. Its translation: CASNLLASASNEQFF.

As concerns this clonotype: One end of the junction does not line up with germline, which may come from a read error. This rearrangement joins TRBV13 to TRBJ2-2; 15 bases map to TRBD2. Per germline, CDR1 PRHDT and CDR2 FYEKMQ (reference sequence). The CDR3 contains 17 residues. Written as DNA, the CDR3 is TGTTCCAGCAGCCAAGGACTAGCGGGAGGGCCTAACGGGAAGCTGTTTTTT. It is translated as CSSSQGLAGGPNGKLFF. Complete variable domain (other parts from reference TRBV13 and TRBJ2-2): AAGVIQSPRHLIKEKRETATLKCYPIPRHDTVYWYQQGPGQDPQFLISFYEKMQSDKGSIPDRFSAQQFSDYHSELNMSSLELGDSALYFCSSSQGLAGGPNGKLFFGEGSRLTVL.

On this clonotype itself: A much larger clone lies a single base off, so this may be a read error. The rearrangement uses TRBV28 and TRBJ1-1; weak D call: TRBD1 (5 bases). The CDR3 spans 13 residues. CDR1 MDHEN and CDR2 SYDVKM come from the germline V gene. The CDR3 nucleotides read TGTGCCAGCAGTGGCGGGGGGTTCCCTGAAGCTTTATTT. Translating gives CASSGGGFPEALF.

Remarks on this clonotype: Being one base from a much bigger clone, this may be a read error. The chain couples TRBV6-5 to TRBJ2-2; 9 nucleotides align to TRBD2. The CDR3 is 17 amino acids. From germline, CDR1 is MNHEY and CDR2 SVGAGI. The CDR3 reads CVSSYSDLGLATGELFF. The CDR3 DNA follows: TGTGTCAGCAGTTACTCAGACCTGGGACTAGCCACCGGGGAGCTGTTTTTT.

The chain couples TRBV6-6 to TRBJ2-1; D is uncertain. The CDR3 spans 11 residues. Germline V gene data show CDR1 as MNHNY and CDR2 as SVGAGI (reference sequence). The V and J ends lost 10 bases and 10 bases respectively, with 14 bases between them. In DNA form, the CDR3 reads TGTGCCAACATTTCGAGATCAGAGCAGTTCTTC. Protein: CANISRSEQFF.

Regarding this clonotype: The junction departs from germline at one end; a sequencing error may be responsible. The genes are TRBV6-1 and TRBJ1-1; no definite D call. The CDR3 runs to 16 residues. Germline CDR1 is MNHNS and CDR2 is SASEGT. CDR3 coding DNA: TGCGCCAGCAGTGATGCGAAGGCGAGGCTGGACACTGAAGCTTTCTTT. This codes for CASSDAKARLDTEAFF.

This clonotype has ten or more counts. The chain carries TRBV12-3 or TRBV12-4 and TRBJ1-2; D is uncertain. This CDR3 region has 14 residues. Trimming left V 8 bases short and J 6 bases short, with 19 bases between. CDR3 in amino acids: CASALNSWVDGYTF. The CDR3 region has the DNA TGTGCCAGCGCCTTAAACAGCTGGGTGGATGGCTACACCTTC.

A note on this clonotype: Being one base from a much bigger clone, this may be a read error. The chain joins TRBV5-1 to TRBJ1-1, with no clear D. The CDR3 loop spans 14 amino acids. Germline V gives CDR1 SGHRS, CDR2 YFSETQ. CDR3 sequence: CASRLVRMNTEAFF. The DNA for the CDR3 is TGCGCCAGCAGGTTGGTCCGTATGAACACTGAAGCTTTCTTT.

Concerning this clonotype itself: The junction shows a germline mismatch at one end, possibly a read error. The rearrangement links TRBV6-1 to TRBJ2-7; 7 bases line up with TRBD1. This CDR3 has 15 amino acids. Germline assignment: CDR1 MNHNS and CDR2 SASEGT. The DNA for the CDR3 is TGTGCCAGCAATGAAGGGACAGTTCACTCCTACGAGCAGTACTTC. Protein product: CASNEGTVHSYEQYF.

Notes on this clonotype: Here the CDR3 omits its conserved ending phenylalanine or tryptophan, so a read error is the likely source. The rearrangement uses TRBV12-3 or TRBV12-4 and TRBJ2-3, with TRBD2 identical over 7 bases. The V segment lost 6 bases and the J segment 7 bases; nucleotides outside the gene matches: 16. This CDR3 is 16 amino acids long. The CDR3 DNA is TGTGCCAGCAGCGACGTAGGGCCAGGGAGGGCCTATACGCAGTATCTT. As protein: CASSDVGPGRAYTQYL.

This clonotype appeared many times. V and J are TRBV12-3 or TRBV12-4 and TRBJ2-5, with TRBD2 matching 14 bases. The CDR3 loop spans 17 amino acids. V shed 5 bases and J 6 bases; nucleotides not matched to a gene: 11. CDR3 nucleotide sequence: TGTGCCAGCAGTCTGACTAGCGGGAGGGCCCTCAGGCAGACCCAGTACTTC. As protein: CASSLTSGRALRQTQYF.

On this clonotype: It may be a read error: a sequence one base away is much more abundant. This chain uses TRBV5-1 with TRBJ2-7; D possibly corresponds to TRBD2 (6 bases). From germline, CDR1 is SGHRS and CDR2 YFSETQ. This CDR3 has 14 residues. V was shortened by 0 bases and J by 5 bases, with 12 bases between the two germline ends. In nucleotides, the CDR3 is TGCGCCAGCAGCTTGGAAGCGGGTCGCCACGAGCAGTACTTC. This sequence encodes CASSLEAGRHEQYF.

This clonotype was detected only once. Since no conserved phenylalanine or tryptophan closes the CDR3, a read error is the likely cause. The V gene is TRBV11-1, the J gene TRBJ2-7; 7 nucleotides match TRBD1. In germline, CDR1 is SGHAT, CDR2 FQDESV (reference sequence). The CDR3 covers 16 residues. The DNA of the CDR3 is TGTGCCATCAGCTTCAGGCCCACAGGGGCCCTTTACGAACAGTACTGC. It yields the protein CAISFRPTGALYEQYC.

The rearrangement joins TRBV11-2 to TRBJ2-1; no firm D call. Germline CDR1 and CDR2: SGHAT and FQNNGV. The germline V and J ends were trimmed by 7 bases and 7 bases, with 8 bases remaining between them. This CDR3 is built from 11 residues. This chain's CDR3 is CASNLQNEQFF. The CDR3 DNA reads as TGTGCCAGCAACCTACAAAATGAGCAGTTCTTC.

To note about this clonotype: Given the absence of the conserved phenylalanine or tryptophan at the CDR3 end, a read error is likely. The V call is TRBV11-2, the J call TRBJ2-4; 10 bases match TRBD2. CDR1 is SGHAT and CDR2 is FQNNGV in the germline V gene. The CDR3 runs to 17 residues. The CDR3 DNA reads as TGTGCCGGCAGCCCATGCAGGCTACTAAGCGGGAGGGACATTCAGTACTTA. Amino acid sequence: CAGSPCRLLSGRDIQYL.

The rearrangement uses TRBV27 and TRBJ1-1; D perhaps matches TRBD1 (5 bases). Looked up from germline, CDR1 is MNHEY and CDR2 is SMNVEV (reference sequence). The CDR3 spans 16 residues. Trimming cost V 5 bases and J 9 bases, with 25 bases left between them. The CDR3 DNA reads TGTGCCAGCAGTCCAGCACGCCGGGACGCTGAGACTAAAGCTTTCTTT. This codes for CASSPARRDAETKAFF.

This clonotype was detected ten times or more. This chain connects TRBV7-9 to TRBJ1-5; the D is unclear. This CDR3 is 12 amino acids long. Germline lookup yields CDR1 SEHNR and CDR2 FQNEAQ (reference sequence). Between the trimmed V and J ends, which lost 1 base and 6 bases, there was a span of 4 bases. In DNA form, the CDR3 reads TGTGCCAGCAGCTTAGACGTTCAGCCCCAGCATTTT. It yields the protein CASSLDVQPQHF. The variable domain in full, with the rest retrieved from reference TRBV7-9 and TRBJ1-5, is DTGVSQNPRHKITKRGQNVTFRCDPISEHNRLYWYRQTLGQGPEFLTYFQNEAQLEKSRLLSDRFSAERPKGSFSTLEIQRTEQGDSAMYLCASSLDVQPQHFGDGTRLSIL.

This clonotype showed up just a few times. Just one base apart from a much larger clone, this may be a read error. As DNA, the CDR3 is TGTGCCAGCAGGTTACGGGGCTGGGGCTACACCTTC. It codes for CASRLRGWGYTF. The chain has TRBV12-3 or TRBV12-4 and TRBJ1-2, with a possible D match to TRBD1 (5 bases). The CDR3 consists of 12 residues. V gave up 6 bases and J gave up 8 bases, with 13 bases separating them.

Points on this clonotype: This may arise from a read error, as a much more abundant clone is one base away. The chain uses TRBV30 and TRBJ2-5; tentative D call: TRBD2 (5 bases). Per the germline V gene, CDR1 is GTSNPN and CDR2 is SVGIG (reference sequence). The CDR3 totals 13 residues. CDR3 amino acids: CARSRGGGETQYF. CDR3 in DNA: TGTGCCCGGAGCCGGGGTGGCGGGGAGACCCAGTACTTC.

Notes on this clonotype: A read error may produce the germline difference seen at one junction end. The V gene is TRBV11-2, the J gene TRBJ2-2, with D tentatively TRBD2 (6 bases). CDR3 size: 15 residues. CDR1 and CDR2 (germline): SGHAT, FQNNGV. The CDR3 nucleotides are TGTGCCAGCAGCATATGGGGGGATTCGACCGCGGAGCTGTTTTTT. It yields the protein CASSIWGDSTAELFF.

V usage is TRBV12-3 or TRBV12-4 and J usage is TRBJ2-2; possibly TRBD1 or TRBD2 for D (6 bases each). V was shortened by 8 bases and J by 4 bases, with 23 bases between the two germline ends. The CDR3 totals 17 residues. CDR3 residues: CASGYPKGGGGTGELFF. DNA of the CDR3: TGTGCCAGCGGTTACCCCAAAGGCGGAGGGGGCACCGGGGAGCTGTTTTTT.

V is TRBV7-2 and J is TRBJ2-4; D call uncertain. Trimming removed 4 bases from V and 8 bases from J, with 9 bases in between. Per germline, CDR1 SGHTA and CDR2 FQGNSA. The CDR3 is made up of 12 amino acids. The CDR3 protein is CASSYMTDIQYF. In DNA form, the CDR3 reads TGTGCCAGCAGCTATATGACGGACATTCAGTACTTC.